This T cell receptor (beta chain) was obtained from a study of T cells in Graves' hyperthyroidism and ophthalmopathy. The investigators amplified TCR beta CDR3 regions from RNA transcripts. A first-round RT-PCR of the TCR CDR3 used the HTBI primer set. TCRdb redid the calling of the multiplex PCR reads with MiXCR, one entry per CDR3 protein. The table shows 370,000 or so distinct CDR3 sequences, with roughly 13% occurring only once. With 4 bases removed from V and 5 bases from J, the gap between germline ends came to 12 bases. CDR1 and CDR2 from the germline V gene are SGHVS and FQNEAQ. The CDR3 spans 14 residues.

This sequence was found in a man aged 30-40 years with Graves' hyperthyroidism that later progressed to Graves' ophthalmopathy. The sample was blood. This chain links TRBV7-8 with TRBJ2-1; D might be TRBD1 (5 bases). CDR3 sequence: CASSSPTENNEQFF. CDR3 sequence (DNA): TGTGCCAGCAGCTCTCCGACAGAGAACAATGAGCAGTTCTTC.